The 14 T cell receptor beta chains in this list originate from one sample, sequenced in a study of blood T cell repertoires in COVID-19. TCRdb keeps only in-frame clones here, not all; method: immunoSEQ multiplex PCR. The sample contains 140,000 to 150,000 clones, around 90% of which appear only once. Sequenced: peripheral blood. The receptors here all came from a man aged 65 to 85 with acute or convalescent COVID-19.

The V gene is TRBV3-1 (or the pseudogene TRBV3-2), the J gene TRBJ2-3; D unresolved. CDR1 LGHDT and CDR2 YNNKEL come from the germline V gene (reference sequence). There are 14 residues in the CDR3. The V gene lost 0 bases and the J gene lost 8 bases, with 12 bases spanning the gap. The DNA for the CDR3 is TGTGCCAGCAGCCAAGATCGGGTATTTGGTACGCAGTATTTT. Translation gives CASSQDRVFGTQYF.

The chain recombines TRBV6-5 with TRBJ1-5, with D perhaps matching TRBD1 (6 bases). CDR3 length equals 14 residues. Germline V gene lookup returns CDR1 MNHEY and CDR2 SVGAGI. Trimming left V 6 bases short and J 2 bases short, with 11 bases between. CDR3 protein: CASRVRGGNQPQHF. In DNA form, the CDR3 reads TGTGCCAGCAGGGTCAGGGGTGGCAATCAGCCCCAGCATTTT.

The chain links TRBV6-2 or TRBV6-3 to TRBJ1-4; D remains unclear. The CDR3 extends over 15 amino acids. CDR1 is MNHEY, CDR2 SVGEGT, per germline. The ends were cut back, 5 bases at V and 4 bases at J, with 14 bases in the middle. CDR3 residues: CASSDPGPINEKLFF. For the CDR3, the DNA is TGTGCCAGCAGTGATCCGGGTCCCATTAATGAAAAACTGTTTTTT.

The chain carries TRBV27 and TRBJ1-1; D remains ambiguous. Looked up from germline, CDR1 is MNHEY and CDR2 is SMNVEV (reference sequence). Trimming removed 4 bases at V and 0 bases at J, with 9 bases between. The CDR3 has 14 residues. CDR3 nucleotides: TGTGCCAGCAGTTGGACGGGAATGAACACTGAAGCTTTCTTT. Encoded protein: CASSWTGMNTEAFF.

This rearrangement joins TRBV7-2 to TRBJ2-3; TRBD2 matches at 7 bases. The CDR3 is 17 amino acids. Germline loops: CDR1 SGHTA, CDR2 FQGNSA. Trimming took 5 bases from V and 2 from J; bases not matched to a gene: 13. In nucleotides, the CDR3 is TGTGCCAGCAGCCGGAATGGTGGTAGCGGGCCCACAGATACGCAGTATTTT. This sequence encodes CASSRNGGSGPTDTQYF.

CDR3 protein: CASSQLAFGTDTQYF. In DNA, the CDR3 is TGTGCCAGCAGCCAACTAGCTTTTGGCACAGATACGCAGTATTTT. The V call is TRBV14, the J call TRBJ2-3; D might be TRBD2 (5 bases). Germline V CDR1 and CDR2: SGHDN, FVKESK. This CDR3 has 15 residues. The germline V and J ends were trimmed by 2 bases and 1 base, with 10 bases remaining between them.

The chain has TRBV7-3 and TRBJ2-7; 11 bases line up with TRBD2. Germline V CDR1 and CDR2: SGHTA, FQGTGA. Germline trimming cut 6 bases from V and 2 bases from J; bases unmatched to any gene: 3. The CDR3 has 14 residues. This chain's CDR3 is CASSIAGGTYEQYF. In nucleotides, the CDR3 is TGTGCCAGCAGTATAGCGGGAGGGACCTACGAGCAGTACTTC.

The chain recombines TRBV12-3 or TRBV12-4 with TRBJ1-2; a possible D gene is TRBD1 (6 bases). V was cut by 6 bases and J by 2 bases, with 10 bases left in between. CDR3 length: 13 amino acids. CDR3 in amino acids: CASSGTRNYGYTF. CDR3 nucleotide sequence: TGTGCCAGCAGCGGGACACGGAACTATGGCTACACCTTC.

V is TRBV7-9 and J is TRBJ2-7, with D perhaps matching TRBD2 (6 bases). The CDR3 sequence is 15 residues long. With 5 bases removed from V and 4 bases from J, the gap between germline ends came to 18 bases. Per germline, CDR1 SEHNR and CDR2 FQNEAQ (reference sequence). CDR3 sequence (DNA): TGTGCCAGCAGCCCCCAACTAGCTGGGCTTTACGAGCAGTACTTC. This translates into CASSPQLAGLYEQYF.

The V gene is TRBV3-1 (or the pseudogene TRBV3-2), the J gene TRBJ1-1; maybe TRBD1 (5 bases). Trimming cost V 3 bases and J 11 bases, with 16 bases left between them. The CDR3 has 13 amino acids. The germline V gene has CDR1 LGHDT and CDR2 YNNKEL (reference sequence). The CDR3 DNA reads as TGTGCCAGCAGCCAGGGGGGGAATTTTGGGGCTTTCTTT. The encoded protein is CASSQGGNFGAFF.

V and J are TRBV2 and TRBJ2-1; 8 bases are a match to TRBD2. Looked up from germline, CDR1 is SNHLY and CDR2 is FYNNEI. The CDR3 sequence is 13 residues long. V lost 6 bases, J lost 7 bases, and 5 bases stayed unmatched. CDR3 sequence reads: CASSRTSMNEQFF. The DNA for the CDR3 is TGTGCCAGCAGCCGGACTAGCATGAATGAGCAGTTCTTC.

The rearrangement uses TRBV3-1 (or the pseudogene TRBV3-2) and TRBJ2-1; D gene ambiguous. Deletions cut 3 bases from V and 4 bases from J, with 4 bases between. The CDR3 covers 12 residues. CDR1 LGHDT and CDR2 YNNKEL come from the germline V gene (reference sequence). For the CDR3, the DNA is TGTGCCAGCAGCCAGACTTACAATGAGCAGTTCTTC. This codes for CASSQTYNEQFF.

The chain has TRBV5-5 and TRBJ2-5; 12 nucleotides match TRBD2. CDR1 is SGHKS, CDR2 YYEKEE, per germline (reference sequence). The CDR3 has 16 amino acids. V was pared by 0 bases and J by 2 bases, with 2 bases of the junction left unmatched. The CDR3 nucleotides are TGTGCCAGCAGCTTGGGACTAGCGGGGGCACAAGAGACCCAGTACTTC. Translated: CASSLGLAGAQETQYF.

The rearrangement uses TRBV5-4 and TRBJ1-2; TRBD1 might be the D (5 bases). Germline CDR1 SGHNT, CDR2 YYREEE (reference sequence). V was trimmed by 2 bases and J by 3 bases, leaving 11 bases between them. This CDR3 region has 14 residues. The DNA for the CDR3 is TGTGCCAGCAGCTTAGACAGTAGGGACTATGGCTACACCTTC. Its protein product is CASSLDSRDYGYTF. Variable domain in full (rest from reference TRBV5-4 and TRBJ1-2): ETGVTQSPTHLIKTRGQQVTLRCSSQSGHNTVSWYQQALGQGPQFIFQYYREEENGRGNFPPRFSGLQFPNYSSELNVNALELDDSALYLCASSLDSRDYGYTFGSGTRLTVV.